This T cell receptor (beta chain) was retrieved from a study of T-cell reconstitution after alpha-beta-depleted transplantation in children. Unique molecular identifiers were built into the TCRbeta library. Via MiXCR, TCRdb re-called the PCR reads, giving one row per CDR3 protein. The data contain about 540,000 distinct CDR3 sequences, 25% to 30% of them singletons. The length of the CDR3 is 13 residues. Germline CDR1 is SGHRS and CDR2 is YFSETQ. V lost 4 bases, J lost 4 bases, and 11 bases lay in between. With regard to this clonotype: What it binds is not known.

Overall study results and limits: Reportedly, only several hundred clones from non-depleted graft cells drove alpha-beta T-cell counts at about two months. Diversity and T-cell counts at one year after transplant derived mostly from new T cells.

The TCR sequence derives from a boy younger than two with Wiskott-Aldrich syndrome, due to receive a stem cell transplant. The source material was PBMCs, sampled before TCRalphabeta/CD19-depleted stem cell transplant. V is TRBV5-1 and J is TRBJ2-5; D is undetermined. CDR3: CASSQGFRETQYF. The DNA of the CDR3 is TGCGCCAGCAGCCAAGGGTTCAGAGAGACCCAGTACTTC.